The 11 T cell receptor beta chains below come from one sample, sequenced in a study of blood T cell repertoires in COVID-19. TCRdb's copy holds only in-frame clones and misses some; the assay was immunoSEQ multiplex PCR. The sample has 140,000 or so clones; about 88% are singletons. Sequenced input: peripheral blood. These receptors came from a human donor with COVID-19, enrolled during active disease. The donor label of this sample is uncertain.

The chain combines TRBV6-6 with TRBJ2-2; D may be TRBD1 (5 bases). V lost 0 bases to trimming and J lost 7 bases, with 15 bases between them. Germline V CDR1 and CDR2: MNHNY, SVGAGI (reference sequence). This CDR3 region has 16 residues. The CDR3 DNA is TGTGCCAGCAGTTACTCCCAGCCTTATCAGGGCGGGGAGCTGTTTTTT. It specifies CASSYSQPYQGGELFF.

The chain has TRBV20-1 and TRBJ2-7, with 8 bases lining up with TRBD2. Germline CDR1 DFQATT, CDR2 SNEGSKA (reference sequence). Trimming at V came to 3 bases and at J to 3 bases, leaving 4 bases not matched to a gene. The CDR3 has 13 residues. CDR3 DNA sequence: TGCAGTGCTAGTCGGCTAGCGGGCTACGAGCAGTACTTC. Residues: CSASRLAGYEQYF.

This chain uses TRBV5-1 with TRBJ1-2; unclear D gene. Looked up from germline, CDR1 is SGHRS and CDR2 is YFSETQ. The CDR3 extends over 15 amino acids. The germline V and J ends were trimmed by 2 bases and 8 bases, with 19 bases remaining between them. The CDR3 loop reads CASSFNEGYRRGYTF. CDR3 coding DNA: TGCGCCAGCAGCTTCAACGAGGGATACCGGAGGGGCTACACCTTC.

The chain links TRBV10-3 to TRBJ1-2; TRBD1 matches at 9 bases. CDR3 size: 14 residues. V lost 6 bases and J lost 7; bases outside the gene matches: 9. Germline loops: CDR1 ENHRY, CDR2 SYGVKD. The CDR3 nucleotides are TGTGCCATCAGCCCGGGACAGGGTGAGACTGGCTACACCTTC. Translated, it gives CAISPGQGETGYTF.

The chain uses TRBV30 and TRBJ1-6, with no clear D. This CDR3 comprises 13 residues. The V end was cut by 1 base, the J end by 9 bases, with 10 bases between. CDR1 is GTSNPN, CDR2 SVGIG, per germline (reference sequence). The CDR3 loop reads CAWSARRGSPLHF. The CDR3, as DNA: TGTGCCTGGAGTGCCCGCCGAGGTTCACCCCTCCACTTT.

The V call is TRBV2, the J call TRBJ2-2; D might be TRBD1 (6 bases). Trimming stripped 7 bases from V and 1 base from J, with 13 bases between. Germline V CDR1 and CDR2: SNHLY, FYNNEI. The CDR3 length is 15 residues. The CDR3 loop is CASTMTGLNTGELFF. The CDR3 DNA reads TGTGCCAGCACCATGACAGGATTGAACACCGGGGAGCTGTTTTTT.

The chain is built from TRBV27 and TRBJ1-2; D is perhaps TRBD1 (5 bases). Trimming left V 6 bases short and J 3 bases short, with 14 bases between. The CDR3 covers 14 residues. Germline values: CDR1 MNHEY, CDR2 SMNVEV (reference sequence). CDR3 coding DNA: TGTGCCAGCAGGCCGTCCGCGGGGGACTATGGCTACACCTTC. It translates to CASRPSAGDYGYTF.

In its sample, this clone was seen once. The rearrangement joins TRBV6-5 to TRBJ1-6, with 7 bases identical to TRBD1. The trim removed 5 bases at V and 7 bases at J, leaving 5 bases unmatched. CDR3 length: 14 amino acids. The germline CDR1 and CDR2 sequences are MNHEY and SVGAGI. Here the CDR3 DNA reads TGTGCCAGCAGTCAACAGGGGAGGAATTCACCCCTCCACTTT. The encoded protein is CASSQQGRNSPLHF.

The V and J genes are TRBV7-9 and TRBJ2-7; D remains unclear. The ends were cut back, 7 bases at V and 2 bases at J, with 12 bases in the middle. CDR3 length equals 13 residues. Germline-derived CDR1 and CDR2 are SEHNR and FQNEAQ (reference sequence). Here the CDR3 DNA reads TGTGCCAGCACCCCGAGGAACCCCTACGAGCAGTACTTC. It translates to CASTPRNPYEQYF.

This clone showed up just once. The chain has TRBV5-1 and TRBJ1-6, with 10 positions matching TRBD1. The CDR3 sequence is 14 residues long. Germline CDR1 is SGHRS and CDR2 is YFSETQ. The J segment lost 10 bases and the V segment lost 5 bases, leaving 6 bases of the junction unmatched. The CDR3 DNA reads TGCGCCAGCAGAGGACAGGGGGAGGTGTCACCCCTCCACTTT. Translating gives CASRGQGEVSPLHF.

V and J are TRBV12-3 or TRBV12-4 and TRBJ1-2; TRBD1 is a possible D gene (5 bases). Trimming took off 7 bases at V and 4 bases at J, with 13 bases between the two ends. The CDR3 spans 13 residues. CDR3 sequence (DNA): TGTGCCAGCACTCAGGGCAGAGGCTATGGCTACACCTTC. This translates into CASTQGRGYGYTF.